This TCR beta chain originates from a study of control samples from healthy donors and cancer patients. TCRdb's table, derived via immunoSEQ multiplex PCR, lists solely in-frame clones and lacks some. Among about 29,000 clones listed, around 90% were seen once. The CDR3 consists of 14 residues. Trimming removed 0 bases from V and 8 bases from J, with 11 bases in between. CDR1 and CDR2 from the germline V gene are SGHKS and YYEKEE (reference sequence). The clonotype comes from a female donor with melanoma. The chain has TRBV5-5 and TRBJ1-4; D is perhaps TRBD1 (5 bases). The sample was formalin-fixed, paraffin-embedded tissue. CDR3 sequence reads: CASSLERGEEKLFF. The CDR3, as DNA: TGTGCCAGCAGCTTGGAGAGGGGAGAGGAAAAACTGTTTTTT.